A selection of T cell receptor beta chains follows, all from one sample in a study of OX40 agonist ivuxolimab in advanced cancers. Assay: immunoSEQ multiplex PCR; the TCRdb copy retains only in-frame clones and omits some. Of some 50,000 clones in the sample, around 86% were seen once. The sequencing used CD4+ or CD8+ T cells sorted from blood, collected in a trial of the OX40 agonist ivuxolimab. These receptor sequences come from an adult with an advanced solid tumor such as melanoma, head and neck, liver or kidney cancer. The CDR3 runs from the conserved cysteine through the conserved F or W. Each record gives: V gene, J gene, clone size, D gene, CDR3 protein, CDR3 DNA. The D gene is left open where the match is weak. Clone size is shown for a subset of rows, as once, few, many or a class of expanded clone.

TRBV30	TRBJ2-3	-	-	CAWSVGSGTDTQYF	TGTGCCTGGAGTGTGGGCAGCGGCACAGATACGCAGTATTTT
TRBV5-5	TRBJ2-2	-	-	CASSFFGTGNTGELFF	TGTGCCAGCAGCTTCTTCGGGACGGGGAACACCGGGGAGCTGTTTTTT
TRBV27	TRBJ1-1	-	-	CASSSAGFGQNTEAFF	TGTGCCAGCAGTTCGGCGGGGTTCGGACAGAACACTGAAGCTTTCTTT
TRBV19	TRBJ1-2	-	-	CASSDPRGTNYGYTF	TGTGCCAGTAGTGACCCCAGAGGGACTAACTATGGCTACACCTTC
TRBV19	TRBJ2-4	-	TRBD1	CASSINRDRAGVAKNIQYF	TGTGCCAGTAGTATAAACCGGGACAGGGCTGGGGTAGCCAAAAACATTCAGTACTTC
TRBV2	TRBJ2-2	-	-	CASALTGNTGELFF	TGTGCCAGCGCGTTGACAGGGAACACCGGGGAGCTGTTTTTT
TRBV5-1	TRBJ1-2	-	TRBD1	CASSSGQGADGYTF	TGCGCCAGCAGCTCCGGACAGGGGGCGGATGGCTACACCTTC
TRBV5-1	TRBJ1-4	few	TRBD1	CASSPGQGEGEKLFF	TGCGCCAGCAGCCCCGGACAGGGGGAGGGAGAAAAACTGTTTTTT
TRBV14	TRBJ1-3	-	-	CASRQASGNTIYF	TGTGCCAGCAGACAAGCCTCTGGAAACACCATATATTTT
TRBV18	TRBJ2-5	medium-sized	-	CASSDQQETQYF	TGTGCCAGCTCAGATCAGCAAGAGACCCAGTACTTC
TRBV29-1	TRBJ2-4	-	-	CSVQMQGPNIQYF	TGCAGCGTCCAAATGCAGGGACCAAACATTCAGTACTTC
TRBV9	TRBJ1-1	-	-	CASSVSLGGGRENTEAFF	TGTGCCAGCAGCGTTTCCCTCGGTGGAGGCAGAGAGAACACTGAAGCTTTCTTT
TRBV6-5	TRBJ1-2	-	-	CASSYSLLGNYGYTF	TGTGCCAGCAGTTACTCGCTATTGGGGAACTATGGCTACACCTTC
TRBV6-4	TRBJ1-2	-	-	CARRPGYTF	TGTGCCAGGAGACCTGGTTACACCTTC
TRBV7-2	TRBJ1-6	-	-	CASSLRPPGIGSPLHF	TGTGCCAGCAGCTTAAGGCCCCCAGGGATTGGTTCACCCCTCCACTTT
TRBV7-2	TRBJ1-1	-	-	CASSSLGLSMTEAFF	TGTGCCAGCAGCTCCCTGGGGCTTTCTATGACTGAAGCTTTCTTT
TRBV28	TRBJ2-5	-	-	CASRGQTVPETQYF	TGTGCCAGCAGGGGCCAAACGGTTCCGGAGACCCAGTACTTC
TRBV5-4	TRBJ1-3	-	-	CASSGRRGSGRDTIYF	TGTGCCAGCAGCGGACGACGGGGATCGGGGCGGGACACCATATATTTT
TRBV6-6	TRBJ1-1	-	TRBD1	CASSYPTGGETEAFF	TGTGCCAGCAGTTACCCGACAGGGGGCGAGACTGAAGCTTTCTTT
TRBV5-5	TRBJ2-3	-	-	CASSLDSHTDTQYF	TGTGCCAGCAGCTTGGACAGCCACACAGATACGCAGTATTTT
TRBV6-1	TRBJ1-2	-	-	CASSEYRTAGYTF	TGTGCCAGCAGTGAATATAGGACAGCTGGCTACACCTTC
TRBV10-1	TRBJ2-7	-	TRBD2	CASSESTSGNHEQYF	TGCGCCAGCAGTGAGTCGACTAGCGGGAACCACGAGCAGTACTTC